This T cell receptor beta chain is drawn from a study of graft-versus-host responses after intestinal transplantation. This CDR3 comprises 14 residues. V lost 0 bases and J lost 0, with 6 bases in between. The germline CDR1 and CDR2 sequences are MNHNY and SVGAGI (reference sequence). Clones were read by immunoSEQ multiplex PCR, and TCRdb kept only the in-frame ones, dropping some. This table has 8,500 to 11,000 clones, about 31% appearing once. This TCR came from a human patient who was an organ donor for intestinal transplantation. The sample in question was alloreactive CD4+ T cells from a mixed lymphocyte reaction culture, obtained before transplantation. Subset indicated: CFSE-low proliferating T cells sorted from roughly 6-day pre-transplant mixed lymphocyte reaction (GvH or HvG direction). The V and J genes are TRBV6-6 and TRBJ2-7; D is possibly TRBD1 (6 bases). CDR3 amino acids: CASSYSGHSYEQYF. The CDR3 nucleotides are TGTGCCAGCAGTTACTCGGGACACTCCTACGAGCAGTACTTC.